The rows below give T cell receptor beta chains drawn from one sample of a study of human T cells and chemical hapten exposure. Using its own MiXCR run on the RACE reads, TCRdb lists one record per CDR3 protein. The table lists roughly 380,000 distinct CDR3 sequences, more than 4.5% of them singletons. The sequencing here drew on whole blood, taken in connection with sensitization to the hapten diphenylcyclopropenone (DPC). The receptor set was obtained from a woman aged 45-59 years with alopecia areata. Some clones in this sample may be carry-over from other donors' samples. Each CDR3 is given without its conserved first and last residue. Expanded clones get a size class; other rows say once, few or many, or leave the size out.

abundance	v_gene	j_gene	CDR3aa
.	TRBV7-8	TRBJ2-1	ASSRLAGSSYNEQF
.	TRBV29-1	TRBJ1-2	SVGQGSGNYGYT
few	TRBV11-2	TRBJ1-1	ASSEGMTFEAF
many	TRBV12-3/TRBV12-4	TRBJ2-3	ASLAGGGRPDTQY
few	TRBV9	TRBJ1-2	ASSVTSFYGYT
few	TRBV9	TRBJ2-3	ASSEGAGTRDTQY
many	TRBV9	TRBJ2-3	ASSEGRSTDTQY
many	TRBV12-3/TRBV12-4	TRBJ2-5	ASSFFGGSETQY
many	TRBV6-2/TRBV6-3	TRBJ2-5	ASSSRRFQETQY
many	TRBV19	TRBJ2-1	ASSPRLATFPEF
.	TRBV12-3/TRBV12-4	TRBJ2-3	ASSLSSGGAATQY
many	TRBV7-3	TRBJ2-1	ASSFGGSTYNEQF
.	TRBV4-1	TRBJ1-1	ASSQGLRTGGNTEAF
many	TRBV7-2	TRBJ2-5	ASSLVLAGGETQY
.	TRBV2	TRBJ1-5	ASGGGDQPQH
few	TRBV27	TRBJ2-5	ASSLVPGETQY
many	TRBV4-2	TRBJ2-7	ASSQGQSSYEQY
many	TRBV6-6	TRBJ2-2	ASSGIAGGFAGELF
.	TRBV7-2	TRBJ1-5	ASNTGQGGNQPQH
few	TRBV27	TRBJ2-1	ASSLSIGYRGEQF
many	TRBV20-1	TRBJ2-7	SAPTGTSYEQY
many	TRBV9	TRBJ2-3	ASSDSGAGGDTQY
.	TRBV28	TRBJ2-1	ASSEWGGRRDEQF
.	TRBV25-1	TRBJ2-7	ASSEGQGGSYEQY
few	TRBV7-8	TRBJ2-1	ASSPRGSSNYNEQF
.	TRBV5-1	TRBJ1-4	ASSNGNEKLF
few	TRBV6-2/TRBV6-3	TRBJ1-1	ASSFSRGFTEAF
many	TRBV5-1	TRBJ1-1	ASSWGTDTEAF
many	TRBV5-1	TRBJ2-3	ASSPPGTGLTDTQY
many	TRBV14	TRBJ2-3	ASSHTGGHLDTQY
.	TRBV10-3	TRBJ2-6	AISGSFRSGANVLT
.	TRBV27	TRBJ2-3	ASSLRLAGGTDTQY
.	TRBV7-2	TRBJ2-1	ASSSARTRRNEQF
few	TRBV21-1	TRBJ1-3	ASSKTGARGNSGNTIY
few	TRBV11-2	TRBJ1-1	ASSLVVDSEAF
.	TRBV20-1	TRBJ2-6	SARDRGTSGANVLT
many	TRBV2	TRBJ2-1	ASSEEHPYYNEQF
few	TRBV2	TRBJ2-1	ASSEWATKSNEQF
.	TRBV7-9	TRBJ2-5	ASSYTGTPEETQY